A selection of T cell receptor beta chains follows, all from one sample in a study of response to subunit inactivated influenza vaccine. TCRdb recomputed calls from the RT-PCR reads with MiXCR, one row per CDR3 protein. Of about 650,000 distinct CDR3 sequences listed, around 13% are singletons. The sequences come from PBMCs from blood, collected 14 to 15 days before vaccination. Receptors originate from a man over 45 who received an inactivated influenza vaccine. CDR3s include the opening cysteine and the closing phenylalanine or tryptophan. D genes are given only for firm matches. Size values are once, few and many counts, or a class for expanded clones, and some rows have none.

D	J	length	V	size	DNA	CDR3
.	TRBJ1-6	14	TRBV4-1	few	TGCGCCAGCAGCCAAGGGGTTCGTAATTCACCCCTCCACTTT	CASSQGVRNSPLHF
.	TRBJ2-2	12	TRBV24-1	many	TGTGCCACCAGTGAAAGAACCGGGGAGCTGTTTTTT	CATSERTGELFF
TRBD1	TRBJ2-5	14	TRBV12-3/TRBV12-4	many	TGTGCCAGCAGTTTAGGGGGACAGCAAGAGACCCAGTACTTC	CASSLGGQQETQYF
.	TRBJ1-3	17	TRBV27	.	TGTGCCAGCAGCTCTTCCACTAGCGGGAGGCCTGGAAACACCATATATTTT	CASSSSTSGRPGNTIYF
.	TRBJ1-2	15	TRBV7-9	.	TGTGCCAGCAGCCCCCCCGCCGCCCAGGGGCCTGGCTACACCTTC	CASSPPAAQGPGYTF
.	TRBJ1-5	13	TRBV10-2	few	TGCGCCAGCGGGAGCAGGGGAGATCAGCCCCAGCATTTT	CASGSRGDQPQHF
.	TRBJ1-1	13	TRBV15	few	TGTGCCACCAGCAGAGGCCTCTCCACTGAAGCTTTCTTT	CATSRGLSTEAFF
TRBD1	TRBJ2-7	14	TRBV5-4	few	TGTGCCAGCAGCTTGGGACAGGGCCCTTGGGAGCAGTACTTC	CASSLGQGPWEQYF
.	TRBJ2-2	14	TRBV7-2	few	TGTGCCAGCAGCTTTCAGGGGGGCACCGGGGAGCTGTTTTTT	CASSFQGGTGELFF
.	TRBJ2-3	14	TRBV20-1	.	TGCAGTGCTGGAACACCGGGGAACACAGATACGCAGTATTTT	CSAGTPGNTDTQYF
.	TRBJ2-5	14	TRBV20-1	few	TGCAGTGCTAGAAGATGGGGAGCTTTGGAGACCCAGTACTTC	CSARRWGALETQYF
.	TRBJ1-4	16	TRBV12-3/TRBV12-4	few	TGTGCCAGCGCGTTAGGGGGAGGACTGACTAATGAAAAACTGTTTTTT	CASALGGGLTNEKLFF
TRBD2	TRBJ2-5	15	TRBV7-9	.	TGTGCCAGCAGTACGGGACTAGCGGCAACAGAGACCCAGTACTTC	CASSTGLAATETQYF
TRBD2	TRBJ2-5	17	TRBV5-1	.	TGCGCCAGCAGCTTGGTAGGGCTAGCGGGAGTCTCTGAGACCCAGTACTTC	CASSLVGLAGVSETQYF
.	TRBJ1-2	15	TRBV27	.	TGTGCCAGCAGTTTATCGATATCAGGTTCATATGGCTACACCTTC	CASSLSISGSYGYTF
.	TRBJ2-1	15	TRBV7-8	.	TGTGCCAGCAGCCCGACGTCACGCTCCTACAATGAGCAGTTCTTC	CASSPTSRSYNEQFF
TRBD1	TRBJ2-2	15	TRBV3-1	many	TGTGCCAGCAGCCAATACAGGGGGAACACCGGGGAGCTGTTTTTT	CASSQYRGNTGELFF
TRBD2	TRBJ2-1	16	TRBV12-3/TRBV12-4	many	TGTGCCAGCAGTTTAGGGGCGGGGGAGGTAACCAATGAGCAGTTCTTC	CASSLGAGEVTNEQFF
.	TRBJ1-2	15	TRBV10-3	few	TGTGCCATCAGTGAGTCAACGGTAGGGACCTATGGCTACACCTTC	CAISESTVGTYGYTF
.	TRBJ2-7	13	TRBV4-2	many	TGTGCCAGCAGCCAAGACGTAGCCTACGAGCAGTACTTC	CASSQDVAYEQYF
TRBD1	TRBJ2-7	13	TRBV30	few	TGTGCCTGGGTGGACAGGCAAACCTACGAGCAGTACTTC	CAWVDRQTYEQYF
.	TRBJ2-1	15	TRBV6-2/TRBV6-3	.	TGTGCCAGCAGCCTCGATTATAGCGGAATCAATGAGCAGTTCTTC	CASSLDYSGINEQFF
TRBD2	TRBJ2-3	14	TRBV20-1	.	TGCAGTGCCGTTACTAGCGTAAGGGTAGATACGCAGTATTTT	CSAVTSVRVDTQYF
TRBD1	TRBJ1-6	12	TRBV15	.	TGTGCCACCAGCAGAGGGACAGGGCCCCTCCACTTT	CATSRGTGPLHF
TRBD2	TRBJ2-3	14	TRBV20-1	.	TGCAGTGCTATAGCGGGAGGGCACACAGATACGCAGTATTTT	CSAIAGGHTDTQYF
TRBD1	TRBJ1-3	15	TRBV12-3/TRBV12-4	.	TGTGCCAGCGGGGACAGGCGCTTCTCTGGAAACACCATATATTTT	CASGDRRFSGNTIYF
.	TRBJ2-7	14	TRBV28	.	TGTGCCAGCACCGATTGGGACACGTACTACGAGCAGTACTTC	CASTDWDTYYEQYF
.	TRBJ2-7	13	TRBV5-6	.	TGTGCCAGCAGCTTTAGACCCAGCGACGAGCAGTACTTC	CASSFRPSDEQYF
.	TRBJ2-1	15	TRBV5-1	few	TGCGCCAGCAGCTTGCAGGAGTCGCTCTACAATGAGCAGTTCTTC	CASSLQESLYNEQFF
.	TRBJ2-3	15	TRBV20-1	.	TGCAGTGCTGGCCCGCTGCGTTCGATCACAGATACGCAGTATTTT	CSAGPLRSITDTQYF
TRBD1	TRBJ2-3	16	TRBV7-3	few	TGTGCCAGCAGCTCAAGAGGACAGGGGAACACAGATACGCAGTATTTT	CASSSRGQGNTDTQYF
.	TRBJ1-5	13	TRBV27	once	TGTGCCAGCAGTCTGCAGGGGAGAATGGCCCAGCATTTT	CASSLQGRMAQHF
.	TRBJ1-1	17	TRBV7-8	.	TGTGCCAGCAGCAGATCATGGGTCGGGGCTAAGAACACTGAAGCTTTCTTT	CASSRSWVGAKNTEAFF
.	TRBJ1-2	17	TRBV7-8	few	TGTGCCAGCAGCTTAACGGCAGACAGGCAGGGGAACTATGGCTACACCTTC	CASSLTADRQGNYGYTF
.	TRBJ2-7	16	TRBV5-1	many	TGCGCCAGCAGCACCGGCACAGCCGTGGATAGCTACGAGCAGTACTTC	CASSTGTAVDSYEQYF
.	TRBJ2-7	16	TRBV11-1	few	TGTGCCAGCAGCCCCCGAAGTAGGGGAAACTACTACGAGCAGTACTTC	CASSPRSRGNYYEQYF
.	TRBJ2-1	17	TRBV29-1	.	TGCAGCGTTCAGGGTGGATCGAAGGGCAGATTCTACAATGAGCAGTTCTTC	CSVQGGSKGRFYNEQFF
.	TRBJ1-1	14	TRBV5-1	few	TGCGCCAGCAGCTCCACGACAGGAGTCACTGAAGCTTTCTTT	CASSSTTGVTEAFF
.	TRBJ1-6	16	TRBV10-3	.	TGTGCCATCAGTGAGTCGAGCTATACCGGAGGTTCACCCCTCCACTTT	CAISESSYTGGSPLHF
.	TRBJ2-7	15	TRBV28	.	TGTGCCAGCAGTTTTGCAGGATACACCAAATACGAGCAGTACTTC	CASSFAGYTKYEQYF
.	TRBJ2-6	14	TRBV20-1	.	TGCAGTGCTAGAGGTGGCACCGGGGCCAACGTCCTGACTTTC	CSARGGTGANVLTF
.	TRBJ2-1	15	TRBV4-3	once	TGCGCCAGCAGCCAAGCGTCGACATGGGCCAATGAGCAGTTCTTC	CASSQASTWANEQFF